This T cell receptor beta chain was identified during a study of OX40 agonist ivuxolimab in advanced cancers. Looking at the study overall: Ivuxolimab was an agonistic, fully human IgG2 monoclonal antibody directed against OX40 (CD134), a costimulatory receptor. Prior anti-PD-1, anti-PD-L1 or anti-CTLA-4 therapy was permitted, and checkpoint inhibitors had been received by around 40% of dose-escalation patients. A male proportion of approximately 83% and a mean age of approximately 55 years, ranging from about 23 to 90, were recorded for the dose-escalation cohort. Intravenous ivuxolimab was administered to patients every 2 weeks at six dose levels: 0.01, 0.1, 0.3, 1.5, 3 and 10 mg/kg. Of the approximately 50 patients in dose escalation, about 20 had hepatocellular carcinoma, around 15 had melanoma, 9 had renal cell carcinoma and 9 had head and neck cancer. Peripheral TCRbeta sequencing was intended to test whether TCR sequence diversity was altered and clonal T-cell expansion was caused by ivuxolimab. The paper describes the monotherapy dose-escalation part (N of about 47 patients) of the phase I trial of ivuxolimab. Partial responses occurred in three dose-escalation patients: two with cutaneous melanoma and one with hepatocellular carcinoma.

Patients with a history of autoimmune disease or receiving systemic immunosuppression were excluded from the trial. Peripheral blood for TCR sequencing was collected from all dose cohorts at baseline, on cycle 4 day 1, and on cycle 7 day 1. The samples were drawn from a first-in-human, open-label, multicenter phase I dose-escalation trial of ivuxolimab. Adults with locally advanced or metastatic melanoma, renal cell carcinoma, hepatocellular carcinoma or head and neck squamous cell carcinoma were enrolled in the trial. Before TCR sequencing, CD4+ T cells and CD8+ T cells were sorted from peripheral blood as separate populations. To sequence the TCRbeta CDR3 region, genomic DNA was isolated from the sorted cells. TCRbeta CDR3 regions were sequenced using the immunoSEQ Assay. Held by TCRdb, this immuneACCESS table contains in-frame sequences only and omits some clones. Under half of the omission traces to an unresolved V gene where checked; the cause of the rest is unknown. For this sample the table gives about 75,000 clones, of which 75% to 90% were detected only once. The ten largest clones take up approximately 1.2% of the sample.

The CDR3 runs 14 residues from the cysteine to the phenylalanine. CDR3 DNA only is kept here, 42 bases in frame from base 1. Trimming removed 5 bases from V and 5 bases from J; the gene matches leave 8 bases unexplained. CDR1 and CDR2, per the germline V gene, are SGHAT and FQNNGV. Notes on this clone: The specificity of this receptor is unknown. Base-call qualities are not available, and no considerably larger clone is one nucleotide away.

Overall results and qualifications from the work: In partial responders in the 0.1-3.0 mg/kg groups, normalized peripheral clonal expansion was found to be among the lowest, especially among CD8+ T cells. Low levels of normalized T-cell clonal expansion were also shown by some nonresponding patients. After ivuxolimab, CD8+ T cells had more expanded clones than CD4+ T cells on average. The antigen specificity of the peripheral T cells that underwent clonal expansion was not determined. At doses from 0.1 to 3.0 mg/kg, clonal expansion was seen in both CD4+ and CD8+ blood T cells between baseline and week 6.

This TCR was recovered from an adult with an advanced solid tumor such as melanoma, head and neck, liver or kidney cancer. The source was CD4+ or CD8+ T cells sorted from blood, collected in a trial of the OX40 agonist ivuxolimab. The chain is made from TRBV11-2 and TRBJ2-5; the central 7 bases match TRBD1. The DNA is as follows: TGTGCCAGCAGCCCGACAGGGCGGAAGGAGACCCAGTACTTC. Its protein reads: CASSPTGRKETQYF.